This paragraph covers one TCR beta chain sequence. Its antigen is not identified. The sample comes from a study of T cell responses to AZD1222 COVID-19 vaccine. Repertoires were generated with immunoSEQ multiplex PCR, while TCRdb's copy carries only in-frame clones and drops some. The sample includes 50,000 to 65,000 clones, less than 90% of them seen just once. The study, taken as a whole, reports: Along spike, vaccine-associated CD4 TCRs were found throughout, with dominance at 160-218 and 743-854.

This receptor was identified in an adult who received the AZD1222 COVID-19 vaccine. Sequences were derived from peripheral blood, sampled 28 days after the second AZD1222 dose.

The CDR3 DNA sequence: TGTGCCAGCAGCGGAACAGGGGCTAATGAAAAACTGTTTTTT. This translates into CASSGTGANEKLFF. The rearrangement links TRBV6-5 to TRBJ1-4; TRBD1 matches 7 bases. Looked up from germline, CDR1 is MNHEY and CDR2 is SVGAGI. Trimming took 6 bases from V and 3 from J; bases not matched to a gene: 4. The CDR3 is 14 residues long.